The clone carrying this T cell receptor beta chain was seen more than once but under ten times. Its specificity is unknown. TCRdb reprocessed the reads via MiXCR and lists one record per CDR3 protein. The profile covers 500,000 or so distinct CDR3 sequences, with 16% appearing a single time and under 30% taken by the ten largest. The entry originates in a study of T cell repertoires in cytomegalovirus infection. The overall study: Through public TCR beta signatures, both CMV infection and matching HLA type were indicated.

This CDR3 has 14 amino acids. CDR1 is SGHDN and CDR2 is FVKESK in the germline V gene. Trimming shortened V by 0 bases and J by 0 bases, and 5 bases separated the two germline ends. Regarding the study as a whole: The response measured ex vivo was dominated by TCR beta clonotypes (HLA-C-restricted and CMV-specific).

Material for sequencing was CD8+ T cells from PBMCs. The TCR comes from a human donor in good health (CMV status not recorded). Some clones in this sample may be carry-over from other donors' samples. This chain uses TRBV14 with TRBJ1-2, with D uncertain. The CDR3 DNA is TGTGCCAGCAGCCAAGATGCAGCTAACTATGGCTACACCTTC. Translation: CASSQDAANYGYTF.